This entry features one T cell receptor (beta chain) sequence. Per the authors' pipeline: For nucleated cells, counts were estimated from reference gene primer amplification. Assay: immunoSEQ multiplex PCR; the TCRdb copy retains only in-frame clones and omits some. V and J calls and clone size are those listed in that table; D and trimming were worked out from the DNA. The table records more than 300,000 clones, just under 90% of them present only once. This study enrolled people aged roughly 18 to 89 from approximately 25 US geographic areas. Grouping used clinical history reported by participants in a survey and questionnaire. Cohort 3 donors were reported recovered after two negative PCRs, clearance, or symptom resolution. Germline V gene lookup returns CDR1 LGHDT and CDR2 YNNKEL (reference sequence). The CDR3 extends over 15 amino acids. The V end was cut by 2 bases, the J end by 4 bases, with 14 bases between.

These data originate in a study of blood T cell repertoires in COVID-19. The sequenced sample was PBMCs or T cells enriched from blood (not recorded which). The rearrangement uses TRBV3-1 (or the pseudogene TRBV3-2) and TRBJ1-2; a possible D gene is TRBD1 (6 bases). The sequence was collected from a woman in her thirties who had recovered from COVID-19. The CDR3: CASSQKAGDAYGYTF. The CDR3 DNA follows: TGTGCCAGCAGCCAAAAGGCAGGGGATGCCTATGGCTACACCTTC.